This entry lists 26 T cell receptor beta chains sequenced from one sample in a study of regulatory T cells in long-lasting Graves disease. As to time point: newly diagnosed GD, antithyroid drugs for less than 3 months. RNA from PBMCs was the source of the TCR library. Combining iRepertoire HTBI primers with Arm-PCR of CDR3 regions, the authors built TCR beta libraries. TCRdb re-called the multiplex PCR reads with MiXCR, one entry per CDR3 protein. Altogether about 220,000 distinct CDR3 sequences are present, about 19% being singletons, with the ten largest covering 12%. The data were also submitted as part of a second study, on T cells in Graves' hyperthyroidism and ophthalmopathy.

This specimen was peripheral blood mononuclear cells (PBMCs), taken at new diagnosis, from a patient treated with antithyroid drugs. These receptors were collected from a woman between 25 and 40 years old with Graves disease.

This clonotype was detected many times. V and J are TRBV9 and TRBJ2-5; a possible D gene is TRBD1 (5 bases). In germline, CDR1 is SGDLS, CDR2 YYNGEE. Trimming stripped 3 bases from V and 2 bases from J, with 14 bases between. The CDR3 is 15 residues long. The chain's CDR3 is CASSAPGSRQETQYF. CDR3 DNA sequence: TGTGCCAGCAGCGCACCAGGGTCCAGGCAAGAGACCCAGTACTTC. Filled out from reference TRBV9 and TRBJ2-5, the complete variable domain reads DSGVTQTPKHLITATGQRVTLRCSPRSGDLSVYWYQQSLDQGLQFLIQYYNGEERAKGNILERFSAQQFPDLHSELNLSSLELGDSALYFCASSAPGSRQETQYFGPGTRLLVL.

This clonotype was found many times. V is TRBV15 and J is TRBJ1-3; 7 bases fit TRBD1. The CDR3 has 19 amino acids. Germline loops: CDR1 LNHNV, CDR2 YYDKDF (reference sequence). The trim removed 4 bases at V and 2 bases at J, leaving 17 bases unmatched. CDR3 DNA sequence: TGTGCCACCAGCACCCAAAGTGGGGCAGGGGGGTCCCCTGGAAACACCATATATTTT. Translation: CATSTQSGAGGSPGNTIYF.

This clonotype was observed many times. The chain links TRBV27 to TRBJ1-6, with D unresolved. V lost 5 bases and J 12 bases, leaving 14 bases between the germline ends. The CDR3 loop spans 13 amino acids. Germline CDR1 and CDR2: MNHEY and SMNVEV (reference sequence). The DNA of the CDR3 is TGTGCCAGCAGTCCTGGACCACCGCTACCCCTCCACTTT. Its protein product is CASSPGPPLPLHF.

The sample holds a few counts of this clonotype. The chain uses TRBV3-1 and TRBJ1-6, with D possibly being TRBD1 (5 bases). V lost 6 bases and J 12 bases, leaving 9 bases between the germline ends. CDR1 LGHDT and CDR2 YNNKEL come from the germline V gene (reference sequence). CDR3 length: 11 amino acids. As DNA, the CDR3 is TGTGCCAGCAGAAACGGGGGACCCCTCCACTTT. Translation gives CASRNGGPLHF.

This clonotype was found many times. The chain uses TRBV7-8 and TRBJ1-4; D is perhaps TRBD1 (5 bases). This CDR3 region has 14 residues. Germline V gene data show CDR1 as SGHVS and CDR2 as FQNEAQ. V lost 0 bases and J 8 bases, leaving 10 bases between the germline ends. The CDR3 here is CASSLASWTEKLFF. The CDR3 DNA reads TGTGCCAGCAGCTTAGCCAGCTGGACAGAAAAACTGTTTTTT. Full variable domain (rest looked up from reference TRBV7-8 and TRBJ1-4): GAGVSQSPRYKVAKRGQDVALRCDPISGHVSLFWYQQALGQGPEFLTYFQNEAQLDKSGLPSDRFFAERPEGSVSTLKIQRTQQEDSAVYLCASSLASWTEKLFFGSGTQLSVL.

In this sample, this clonotype turned up many times. The chain's CDR3 is CASSFPGQETQYF. The CDR3 region has the DNA TGTGCCAGCAGTTTCCCAGGTCAAGAGACCCAGTACTTC. The chain carries TRBV12-3 or TRBV12-4 and TRBJ2-5, with D unresolved. V was trimmed by 3 bases and J by 2 bases, leaving 7 bases between them. This CDR3 has 13 residues.

This clonotype was observed at least ten times. The chain joins TRBV12-3 or TRBV12-4 to TRBJ2-1, with 11 positions matching TRBD2. This CDR3 is 15 amino acids long. Germline trimming cut 3 bases from V and 9 bases from J; bases unmatched to any gene: 7. In DNA form, the CDR3 reads TGTGCCAGCAGTTTTAGTAGCGGGAGGGCGGGTGAGCAGTTCTTC. The encoded protein is CASSFSSGRAGEQFF.

This clonotype was detected ten times or more. CDR3 DNA: TGCAGTGCTATTAACACCCGAAAAGGAGAGACCCAGTACTTC. Translated: CSAINTRKGETQYF. This chain links TRBV20-1 with TRBJ2-5, with D uncertain. This CDR3 has 14 amino acids. Trimming stripped 4 bases from V and 4 bases from J, with 16 bases between. CDR1 and CDR2 from the germline V gene are DFQATT and SNEGSKA (reference sequence).

This clonotype was picked up many times. The J gene is TRBJ1-4, the V gene TRBV2, with TRBD1 as a possible D gene (5 bases). The CDR3 has 15 residues. Trimming cost V 2 bases and J 4 bases, with 11 bases left between them. Germline CDR1 reads SNHLY; CDR2 reads FYNNEI. CDR3 loop: CASSELVQVNEKLFF. CDR3 coding DNA: TGTGCCAGCAGTGAACTCGTACAGGTTAATGAAAAACTGTTTTTT.

Ten or more counts support this clonotype. V and J are TRBV6-2 or TRBV6-3 and TRBJ2-7; a weak D match, TRBD2 (6 bases). The CDR3 runs 12 residues. The V end was cut by 7 bases, the J end by 8 bases, with 15 bases between. Germline V gene data show CDR1 as MNHEY and CDR2 as SVGEGT. CDR3 in amino acids: CASTYMEGKQYF. The CDR3 region has the DNA TGTGCCAGCACCTACATGGAGGGTAAGCAGTACTTC.

The chain recombines TRBV19 with TRBJ2-5; D possibly corresponds to TRBD2 (6 bases). Germline CDR1 reads LNHDA; CDR2 reads SQIVND (reference sequence). This CDR3 contains 16 residues. Trimming stripped 5 bases from V and 2 bases from J, with 18 bases between. The CDR3 nucleotides read TGTGCCAGTAGTGCCCTGCGACTAGTCGGGCAAGAGACCCAGTACTTC. It encodes CASSALRLVGQETQYF.

V gene TRBV29-1 combines with J gene TRBJ2-7; D may be TRBD1 or TRBD2 (5 bases each). CDR1 SQVTM and CDR2 ANQGSEA come from the germline V gene. The CDR3 is made up of 11 amino acids. Trimming removed 6 bases at V and 3 bases at J, with 9 bases between. The CDR3 sequence is CSVRGGYEQYF. CDR3 sequence (DNA): TGCAGCGTGAGGGGTGGCTACGAGCAGTACTTC.

The chain employs TRBV7-6 and TRBJ1-3; 7 nucleotides line up with TRBD1. Trimming at V came to 0 bases and at J to 1 base, leaving 3 bases not matched to a gene. The CDR3 has 16 residues. The V gene's germline CDR1 is SGHVS and CDR2 FNYEAQ. For the CDR3, the DNA is TGTGCCAGCAGCTTAGCGTTGACAGGGTCTGGAAACACCATATATTTT. Its translation: CASSLALTGSGNTIYF.

The genes are TRBV2 and TRBJ1-6; D is ambiguous. This CDR3 has 17 amino acids. The V gene's germline CDR1 is SNHLY and CDR2 FYNNEI. Deletions cut 0 bases from V and 8 bases from J, with 17 bases between. The CDR3 DNA reads TGTGCCAGCAGTGAAGCGCTTCGGTCTGCGGATGATTCACCCCTCCACTTT. Its translation is CASSEALRSADDSPLHF.

This clonotype was observed many times. The chain is built from TRBV5-6 and TRBJ1-4, with D unresolved. V lost 0 bases and J lost 8, with 11 bases in between. The CDR3 loop spans 14 amino acids. CDR1 is SGHDT and CDR2 is YYEEEE in the germline V gene. The CDR3 DNA reads TGTGCCAGCAGCTTGGGACATCTGGACGAAAAACTGTTTTTT. Protein product: CASSLGHLDEKLFF. Drawing the rest from reference TRBV5-6 and TRBJ1-4, the complete variable domain is DAGVTQSPTHLIKTRGQQVTLRCSPKSGHDTVSWYQQALGQGPQFIFQYYEEEERQRGNFPDRFSGHQFPNYSSELNVNALLLGDSALYLCASSLGHLDEKLFFGSGTQLSVL.

This clonotype was counted at least ten times. V and J are TRBV9 and TRBJ2-3; D remains ambiguous. V was pared by 0 bases and J by 6 bases, with 5 bases between. Per germline, CDR1 SGDLS and CDR2 YYNGEE. This CDR3 is built from 12 residues. CDR3 sequence: CASSVAQDTQYF. As DNA, the CDR3 is TGTGCCAGCAGCGTAGCCCAGGATACGCAGTATTTT.

This chain connects TRBV27 to TRBJ2-2; D gene ambiguous. Germline V CDR1 and CDR2: MNHEY, SMNVEV (reference sequence). This CDR3 region has 16 residues. V was trimmed by 2 bases and J by 0 bases, leaving 10 bases between them. CDR3 sequence (DNA): TGTGCCAGCAGTTTAATCAGAGAGACGAACACCGGGGAGCTGTTTTTT. Protein sequence: CASSLIRETNTGELFF.

This clonotype has just a few counts. The chain couples TRBV6-2 or TRBV6-3 to TRBJ1-1; perhaps TRBD1 as D (6 bases). Germline lookup yields CDR1 MNHEY and CDR2 SVGEGT. This CDR3 region has 13 residues. V lost 8 bases and J 1 base, leaving 11 bases between the germline ends. CDR3 DNA sequence: TGTGCCAGCGGGGGGGCAGAGAACACTGAAGCTTTCTTT. This encodes CASGGAENTEAFF.

This clonotype was detected only a few times. A far larger clone is just one base off, so this is likely a read error. The genes are TRBV4-2 and TRBJ1-1; D ambiguous. The CDR3 consists of 14 residues. Germline V gene data show CDR1 as LGHNA and CDR2 as YNFKEQ. V was shortened by 4 bases and J by 6 bases, with 15 bases between the two germline ends. The CDR3 sequence: CASSRSEGRAEAFF. In DNA form, the CDR3 reads TGTGCCAGCAGCCGGTCTGAGGGTCGGGCTGAAGCTTTCTTT.

In its sample, this clonotype was seen many times. V gene TRBV12-3 or TRBV12-4 combines with J gene TRBJ1-3; the D is unclear. The CDR3 has 16 amino acids. The V and J ends lost 1 base and 2 bases respectively, with 12 bases between them. The CDR3 coding sequence is TGTGCCAGCAGTTTAGAAGGGAGTCAGACTGGAAACACCATATATTTT. Residues: CASSLEGSQTGNTIYF.

This sequence joins TRBV10-3 and TRBJ1-1, with D perhaps matching TRBD1 (5 bases). The CDR3 totals 12 residues. Germline lookup yields CDR1 ENHRY and CDR2 SYGVKD. V was clipped by 7 bases and J by 6 bases, with 12 bases between them. The CDR3 protein is CAITGPGAEAFF. CDR3 DNA: TGTGCCATCACGGGTCCGGGGGCTGAAGCTTTCTTT.

This chain joins TRBV19 and TRBJ1-1, with 9 bases aligning to TRBD1. This CDR3 is built from 15 residues. V trimming: 4 bases; J trimming: 1 base; junction bases outside the gene matches: 4. CDR1 and CDR2 from the germline V gene are LNHDA and SQIVND (reference sequence). The CDR3: CASSKQGAQNTEAFF. As DNA, the CDR3 is TGTGCCAGTAGTAAACAGGGGGCTCAGAACACTGAAGCTTTCTTT.

The genes are TRBV24-1 and TRBJ2-1, with a weak D call TRBD2 (6 bases). CDR1 and CDR2 (germline): KGHDR, SFDVKD. V dropped 3 bases and J dropped 7 bases, with 12 bases sitting between them. The CDR3 is made up of 14 amino acids. CDR3 loop: CATSDRSSGNEQFF. CDR3 DNA sequence: TGTGCCACCAGTGATCGCTCCAGCGGGAATGAGCAGTTCTTC.

This clonotype was observed many times. V gene TRBV20-1 combines with J gene TRBJ2-3; D perhaps matches TRBD2 (5 bases). The V end lost 6 bases, the J end lost 1 base, and 17 bases lay between the germline ends. Looked up from germline, CDR1 is DFQATT and CDR2 is SNEGSKA (reference sequence). CDR3 length: 15 amino acids. CDR3 residues: CSALNRGGGTDTQYF. CDR3 DNA sequence: TGCAGTGCCCTGAACCGGGGTGGGGGCACAGATACGCAGTATTTT.

Ten or more counts support this clonotype. V usage is TRBV11-1 and J usage is TRBJ1-2, with D possibly being TRBD1 (5 bases). The ends were cut back, 5 bases at V and 8 bases at J, with 15 bases in the middle. Germline-derived CDR1 and CDR2 are SGHAT and FQDESV (reference sequence). There are 13 residues in the CDR3. In DNA form, the CDR3 reads TGTGCCAGCAGCCAGGACCAGGGCTTAGGCTACACCTTC. It codes for CASSQDQGLGYTF.

This clonotype was seen at least ten times. The rearrangement joins TRBV3-1 to TRBJ2-5; D is unresolved. The CDR3 totals 13 residues. Germline CDR1 and CDR2: LGHDT and YNNKEL (reference sequence). V was trimmed by 4 bases and J by 1 base, leaving 7 bases between them. The CDR3 DNA is TGTGCCAGCAGCCCGAGGCTCCAAGAGACCCAGTACTTC. This codes for CASSPRLQETQYF.